The clone carrying this T cell receptor beta chain was counted ten times or more. Its antigen remains unidentified. Thyroid ultrasound, orbital computed tomography, clinical symptoms, and serum thyroxine and TRAb underpinned diagnoses. This entry comes from a study of T cells in Graves' hyperthyroidism and ophthalmopathy. At the level of the study: Before any treatment, at initial diagnosis, peripheral blood was collected.

Authors of the study amplified TCR beta CDR3 regions from RNA transcripts. Primed by the HTBI set, a first-round RT-PCR was run on the TCR CDR3. TCRdb recomputed calls from the multiplex PCR reads with MiXCR, one row per CDR3 protein. The sample lists nearly 600,000 distinct CDR3 sequences; 11% to 15% were seen once. Study results and limitations: Ophthalmopathy was predicted by the model a median of roughly 6.6 months ahead of onset.

The CDR3 contains 14 residues. V dropped 3 bases and J dropped 5 bases, with 13 bases sitting between them. From germline, CDR1 is MNHNS and CDR2 SASEGT. The chain links TRBV6-1 to TRBJ1-1, with TRBD1 as a possible D gene (6 bases). This TCR derives from a young woman with Graves' ophthalmopathy. Material for sequencing was blood. CDR3 amino acids: CASSDRGRRTEAFF. Written as DNA, the CDR3 is TGTGCCAGCAGTGACCGGGGGCGACGGACTGAAGCTTTCTTT.